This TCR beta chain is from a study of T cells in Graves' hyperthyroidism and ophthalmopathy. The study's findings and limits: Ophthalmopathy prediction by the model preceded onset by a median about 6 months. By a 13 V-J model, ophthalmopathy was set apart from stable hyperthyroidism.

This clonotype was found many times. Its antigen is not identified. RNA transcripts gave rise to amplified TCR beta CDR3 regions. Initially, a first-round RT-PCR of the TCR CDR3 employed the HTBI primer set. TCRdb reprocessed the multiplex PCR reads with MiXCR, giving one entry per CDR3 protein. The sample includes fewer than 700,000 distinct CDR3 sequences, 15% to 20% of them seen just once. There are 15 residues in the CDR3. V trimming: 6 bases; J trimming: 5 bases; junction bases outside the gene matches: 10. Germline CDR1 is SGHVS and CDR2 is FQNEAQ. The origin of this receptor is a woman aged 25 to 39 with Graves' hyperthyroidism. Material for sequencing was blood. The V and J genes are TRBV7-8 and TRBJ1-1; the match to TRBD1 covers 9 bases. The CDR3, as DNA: TGTGCCAGCAGTAAGACAGGGGGTTGGGAAACTGAAGCTTTCTTT. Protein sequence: CASSKTGGWETEAFF.